The next 19 T cell receptor beta chains were all read from a single sample in a study of blood T cells in healthy people across ages. Primers used in a second PCR of about 7 to 12 cycles were a sample-barcoded 5' primer and a J-beta primer mix. TCRdb reanalysed the 5' RACE reads using MiXCR and keeps one entry per CDR3 protein. The data show about 1.7 million distinct CDR3 sequences, approximately 28% seen once. The sequencing sample was made of blood. These receptors all stem from a woman between 25 and 40 years old in good health.

The count of this clonotype is one. Relative to the germline gene, one junction end is altered; a read error may explain this. The V gene is TRBV6-5, the J gene TRBJ2-1; 11 nucleotides align to TRBD1. Germline values: CDR1 MNHEY, CDR2 SVGAGI. CDR3 length: 15 residues. The CDR3 loop reads CASSYLGQGANGQFF. The CDR3 region has the DNA TGTGCCAGCAGTTACTTAGGACAGGGGGCTAATGGGCAGTTCTTC.

The chain couples TRBV6-5 to TRBJ1-2, with 7 bases fitting TRBD1. V trimming: 7 bases; J trimming: 4 bases; junction bases outside the gene matches: 6. The germline CDR1 and CDR2 sequences are MNHEY and SVGAGI. This CDR3 contains 13 residues. The CDR3 loop reads CASTGTAPYGYTF. The CDR3 DNA follows: TGTGCCAGCACCGGGACAGCGCCCTATGGCTACACCTTC.

This clonotype was seen repeatedly, ten times or more. The chain couples TRBV7-3 to TRBJ2-7, with D unclear. The germline gives CDR1 SGHTA, CDR2 FQGTGA. V dropped 0 bases and J dropped 6 bases, with 12 bases sitting between them. The CDR3 spans 14 residues. The CDR3 DNA reads as TGTGCCAGCAGCTTAACTGTTCTGGGAAGCGAGCAGTACTTC. Translation: CASSLTVLGSEQYF.

The sample holds one count of this clonotype. The chain recombines TRBV6-6 with TRBJ2-3; 7 bases map to TRBD1. CDR3 length: 17 residues. Looked up from germline, CDR1 is MNHNY and CDR2 is SVGAGI (reference sequence). The junction had 16 bases not matched to a gene; V was cut back by 6 bases and J by 4 bases. CDR3 sequence reads: CASSPLFHPRGPDTQYF. CDR3 DNA sequence: TGTGCCAGCAGCCCCCTATTCCATCCTAGGGGGCCAGATACGCAGTATTTT.

The chain combines TRBV7-9 with TRBJ2-3, with 10 bases matching TRBD1. V shed 5 bases, J shed 1 base, and the junction held 6 bases outside the gene matches. The germline gives CDR1 SEHNR, CDR2 FQNEAQ (reference sequence). CDR3 length equals 16 residues. Here the CDR3 DNA reads TGTGCCAGCAGCCGCGGAGGGACAGGGGGCACAGATACGCAGTATTTT. Amino acids: CASSRGGTGGTDTQYF.

This clonotype was picked up many times. The V call is TRBV5-1, the J call TRBJ2-3, with D possibly TRBD2 on 5 matching bases. V lost 2 bases to trimming and J lost 5 bases, with 12 bases between them. CDR3 size: 14 residues. Per the germline V gene, CDR1 is SGHRS and CDR2 is YFSETQ. The CDR3 DNA follows: TGCGCCAGCAGCTTCGGACTGGCCGGAGATACGCAGTATTTT. Translated, it gives CASSFGLAGDTQYF. The variable domain in full, with the rest retrieved from reference TRBV5-1 and TRBJ2-3, is KAGVTQTPRYLIKTRGQQVTLSCSPISGHRSVSWYQQTPGQGLQFLFEYFSETQRNKGNFPGRFSGRQFSNSRSEMNVSTLELGDSALYLCASSFGLAGDTQYFGPGTRLTVL.

Points on this clonotype: It may be a read error: a sequence one base away is much more abundant. This sequence joins TRBV10-3 and TRBJ2-1, with 9 bases fitting TRBD2. The J segment lost 5 bases and the V segment lost 8 bases, leaving 7 bases of the junction unmatched. Germline V gene lookup returns CDR1 ENHRY and CDR2 SYGVKD. The CDR3 is 14 amino acids. The CDR3 nucleotides read TGTGCCATCGGTGCTAGCGGGAATGACAATGAGCAGTTCTTC. Translation: CAIGASGNDNEQFF.

The chain couples TRBV20-1 to TRBJ2-3; tentatively, D is TRBD2 (6 bases). Trimming removed 6 bases from V and 3 bases from J, with 19 bases in between. Germline CDR1 is DFQATT and CDR2 is SNEGSKA (reference sequence). The CDR3 has 15 residues. DNA of the CDR3: TGCAGTGCCCGCGAGTCGGGAGTGCCAACAGATACGCAGTATTTT. Amino acids: CSARESGVPTDTQYF.

This clonotype came up many times. The chain employs TRBV7-9 and TRBJ2-5, with D possibly TRBD1 on 8 matching bases. V was cut by 5 bases and J by 5 bases, with 15 bases left in between. CDR1 is SEHNR and CDR2 is FQNEAQ in the germline V gene (reference sequence). This CDR3 spans 14 amino acids. DNA of the CDR3: TGTGCCAGCAGCGACGGACAGGGAGGGGAGACCCAGTACTTC. The encoded protein is CASSDGQGGETQYF.

This clonotype was seen more than once but under ten times. V usage is TRBV12-3 or TRBV12-4 and J usage is TRBJ2-7; D perhaps matches TRBD2 (6 bases). This CDR3 spans 16 amino acids. V lost 11 bases and J lost 1, with 24 bases in between. Written as DNA, the CDR3 is TGTGCCCCAAGGGAGAAGCGGGTGTCTATATCCTACGAGCAGTACTTC. Protein sequence: CAPREKRVSISYEQYF.

This clonotype has just a few counts. The CDR3 loop is CATIRADYGYTF. CDR3 in DNA: TGTGCCACGATACGGGCGGACTATGGCTACACCTTC. This chain connects TRBV6-5 to TRBJ1-2; D unclear. In germline, CDR1 is MNHEY, CDR2 SVGAGI. V dropped 10 bases and J dropped 3 bases, with 12 bases sitting between them. This CDR3 region has 12 residues.

V is TRBV12-3 or TRBV12-4 and J is TRBJ2-5, with D unclear. The CDR3 length is 16 residues. V lost 3 bases to trimming and J lost 5 bases, with 19 bases between them. CDR3 region: CASSFDSFGSIETQYF. For the CDR3, the DNA is TGTGCCAGCAGTTTCGATAGCTTCGGCTCCATCGAGACCCAGTACTTC.

Ten or more counts support this clonotype. The rearrangement joins TRBV27 to TRBJ2-1, with 10 bases fitting TRBD2. The CDR3 sequence is 14 residues long. V was pared by 4 bases and J by 7 bases, with 4 bases of the junction left unmatched. Germline loops: CDR1 MNHEY, CDR2 SMNVEV (reference sequence). The chain's CDR3 is CASSSGTSENEQFF. The CDR3 coding sequence is TGTGCCAGCAGTTCAGGGACTAGCGAGAATGAGCAGTTCTTC.

Turning to this clonotype: The missing conserved phenylalanine or tryptophan at the end of this CDR3 makes a read error likely. V usage is TRBV6-1 and J usage is TRBJ1-2; D is unclear. Trimming left V 0 bases short and J 10 bases short, with 21 bases between. Per germline, CDR1 MNHNS and CDR2 SASEGT. The CDR3 is 16 amino acids. The CDR3 DNA reads TGTGCCAGCAGTGAAGCGTTTTATCCGGAAAATAAGCACTACACCTTA. Amino acid sequence: CASSEAFYPENKHYTL.

V gene TRBV9 combines with J gene TRBJ2-4, with 8 bases lining up with TRBD2. V was pared by 7 bases and J by 13 bases, with 16 bases of the junction left unmatched. The germline V gene encodes CDR1 SGDLS and CDR2 YYNGEE. The CDR3 has 14 residues. CDR3 amino acids: CASPPGGGHNEQYF. CDR3 sequence (DNA): TGTGCCAGCCCCCCGGGAGGGGGGCATAATGAGCAGTACTTC.

The chain combines TRBV3-1 with TRBJ1-5; the D gene is possibly TRBD1 (5 bases). The CDR3 consists of 14 residues. The germline gives CDR1 LGHDT, CDR2 YNNKEL (reference sequence). The V end was cut by 5 bases, the J end by 6 bases, with 14 bases between. CDR3 coding DNA: TGTGCCAGCAGCGAAAACGGGGGGACTCAGCCCCAGCATTTT. This codes for CASSENGGTQPQHF.

This chain links TRBV19 with TRBJ1-1; no clear D gene. Trimming left V 6 bases short and J 1 base short, with 9 bases between. This CDR3 has 13 residues. In germline, CDR1 is LNHDA, CDR2 SQIVND (reference sequence). In DNA, the CDR3 is TGTGCCAGTAGGATCTTGGAGAACACTGAAGCTTTCTTT. Its translation: CASRILENTEAFF.

This clonotype showed up just a few times. The rearrangement joins TRBV18 to TRBJ1-5, with TRBD1 identical over 11 bases. There are 18 residues in the CDR3. Germline V CDR1 and CDR2: KGHSH, LQKENI. After removal of 3 bases from V and 1 base from J, the junction contained 8 bases not matched to a gene. The CDR3 here is CASSPLGQGGLSNQPQHF. The CDR3 region has the DNA TGTGCCAGCTCACCGTTGGGACAGGGGGGATTAAGCAATCAGCCCCAGCATTTT.

This CDR3 is CASSRNRRSGANVLTF. CDR3 sequence (DNA): TGTGCCAGCAGTCGAAATAGGCGCTCTGGGGCCAACGTCCTGACTTTC. This chain connects TRBV6-5 to TRBJ2-6, with D unresolved. CDR1 MNHEY and CDR2 SVGAGI come from the germline V gene. The CDR3 has 16 residues. The ends were cut back, 5 bases at V and 0 bases at J, with 11 bases in the middle.